This T cell receptor (beta chain) stems from a study of blood T cell repertoires in COVID-19. The CDR3 is 12 residues long. Germline CDR1 MNHEY, CDR2 SVGEGT. The germline V and J ends were trimmed by 5 bases and 3 bases, with 8 bases remaining between them. Assay: immunoSEQ multiplex PCR; the TCRdb copy retains only in-frame clones and omits some. The table records around 230,000 clones, about 87% of them present only once. This receptor was identified in a woman in her thirties or forties with acute COVID-19. Sample: PBMCs or T cells enriched from blood (not recorded which). The chain recombines TRBV6-2 or TRBV6-3 with TRBJ2-7; D may be TRBD2 (5 bases). CDR3 sequence (DNA): TGTGCCAGCAGTGGACTCCGCTACGAGCAGTACGTC. Residues: CASSGLRYEQYV.